The next 14 T cell receptor beta chains were all read from a single sample in a study of monozygotic twins with inflammatory bowel disease. TCRdb reprocessed the 5' RACE reads and stores each CDR3 protein as one record, lacking DNA. Found here are about 380,000 distinct CDR3 sequences; the top ten clones hold just over 2.5%. The sequenced sample was blood. These receptors were taken from a human donor with ulcerative colitis or Crohn's disease, or a healthy co-twin of an affected twin (not recorded which).

The V and J genes are TRBV4-1 and TRBJ2-2. CDR1 is MGHRA and CDR2 is YSYEKL in the germline V gene. The CDR3 is made up of 14 amino acids. CDR3 amino acids: CASSQRADTGELFF.

V gene TRBV4-3 combines with J gene TRBJ2-7; TCRdb's D gene call, TRBD2, goes unchecked for lack of DNA. The V gene's germline CDR1 is LGHNA and CDR2 YSLEER. CDR3 length equals 13 residues. The CDR3 loop is CASSQDPAGEQYF.

The chain is built from TRBV28 and TRBJ2-3. Germline V CDR1 and CDR2: MDHEN, SYDVKM. This CDR3 has 13 amino acids. This chain's CDR3 is CASRGTSGGTQYF. The entire variable domain, with the rest obtained from reference TRBV28 and TRBJ2-3, is as follows: DVKVTQSSRYLVKRTGEKVFLECVQDMDHENMFWYRQDPGLGLRLIYFSYDVKMKEKGDIPEGYSVSREKKERFSLILESASTNQTSMYLCASRGTSGGTQYFGPGTRLTVL.

The V gene is TRBV21-1, the J gene TRBJ2-7; lacking DNA, the TRBD1 call made by TCRdb goes unchecked. TRBV21-1 is an annotated pseudogene. This CDR3 spans 17 amino acids. The CDR3 is CASSKEEQGPSSYEQYF.

This rearrangement joins TRBV7-2 to TRBJ2-3; the TRBD2 assignment by TCRdb is unverifiable without DNA. Germline V lookup: CDR1 SGHTA, CDR2 FQGNSA. The CDR3 runs 17 residues. The chain's CDR3 is CASSRAGLAGGHDTQYF. The variable domain in full, completed from reference TRBV7-2 and TRBJ2-3, reads GAGVSQSPSNKVTEKGKDVELRCDPISGHTALYWYRQSLGQGLEFLIYFQGNSAPDKSGLPSDRFSAERTGGSVSTLTIQRTQQEDSAVYLCASSRAGLAGGHDTQYFGPGTRLTVL.

The rearrangement uses TRBV6-5 and TRBJ2-7. CDR3 size: 13 residues. Looked up from germline, CDR1 is MNHEY and CDR2 is SVGAGI. This CDR3 is CASSYLPGYEQYF.

The chain uses TRBV5-1 and TRBJ2-3; TCRdb designates TRBD1, a call that cannot be tested without DNA. The CDR3 totals 15 residues. Germline-derived CDR1 and CDR2 are SGHRS and YFSETQ. CDR3 sequence: CASSSGGYWADTQYF.

J is TRBJ2-7 and V is TRBV5-1. The CDR3 sequence is 14 residues long. Per germline, CDR1 SGHRS and CDR2 YFSETQ. CDR3 sequence reads: CASSLGTDLYEQYF.

CDR3 protein: CASSQDMSFASNQPQHF. The chain employs TRBV4-2 and TRBJ1-5. CDR1 and CDR2 (germline): LGHNA, YNFKEQ. The CDR3 has 17 residues.

Here the CDR3 reads CASSIGTHNQPQHF. The chain combines TRBV12-3 or TRBV12-4 with TRBJ1-5; the TRBD1 assignment by TCRdb is unverifiable without DNA. The CDR3 length is 14 residues.

The J gene is TRBJ2-1, the V gene TRBV30; TCRdb names TRBD2, which stays unverified in the absence of DNA. This CDR3 is 14 amino acids long. Germline V gene sequence: CDR1 GTSNPN, CDR2 SVGIG (reference sequence). The CDR3 reads CAWSSVRRADEQFF. Together with reference TRBV30 and TRBJ2-1, the CDR3 gives the full variable domain: SQTIHQWPATLVQPVGSPLSLECTVEGTSNPNLYWYRQAAGRGLQLLFYSVGIGQISSEVPQNLSASRPQDRQFILSSKKLLLSDSGFYLCAWSSVRRADEQFFGPGTRLTVL.

This rearrangement joins TRBV4-1 to TRBJ1-1. The germline V gene encodes CDR1 MGHRA and CDR2 YSYEKL. The CDR3 has 13 amino acids. CDR3 sequence: CASSYDPNTEAFF.

This chain links TRBV5-1 with TRBJ2-7. Germline-derived CDR1 and CDR2 are SGHRS and YFSETQ. The CDR3 loop spans 13 amino acids. CDR3 in amino acids: CASSVEVAYEQYF.

V and J are TRBV6-1 and TRBJ1-6; lacking DNA, the TRBD1 call made by TCRdb goes unchecked. This CDR3 spans 15 amino acids. CDR1 is MNHNS and CDR2 is SASEGT in the germline V gene. The CDR3 sequence is CASRGTGSYNSPLHF.